These 27 T cell receptor beta chains originate from one sample sequenced in a study of T cell repertoires in cytomegalovirus infection (dated by TCRdb to between 2019 and 2020). These receptors are not linked to any known antigen. For sequencing, an Illumina HiSeq 1500 was employed. TCRdb's own reprocessing of the public reads used fastp at Q25 and MiXCR and kept productive beta chains. Here each entry gathers all rows of one CDR3 protein and keeps the most common genes and DNA. Counted in this sample were 7,500 to 9,000 distinct CDR3 sequences; 45% to 50% of them appeared once. Jointly, the top ten make up about four fifths of the sample. Sequenced material: PBMCs, sequenced either directly or after in vitro stimulation (not recorded which). The receptors were gathered from a human donor in good health (CMV status not recorded). Some clones in this sample may be carry-over from other donors' samples.

The chain employs TRBV28 and TRBJ1-4; 8 nucleotides match TRBD1. The CDR3 is 16 amino acids. The V gene's germline CDR1 is MDHEN and CDR2 SYDVKM. J gave up 0 bases and V 5 bases, and 5 bases lay outside the gene matches. CDR3 sequence (DNA): TGTGCCAGCAGTCCCCGGACAGGGACAACTAATGAAAAACTGTTTTTT. Amino acid sequence: CASSPRTGTTNEKLFF.

A remark on this clonotype: One junction end disagrees with the germline gene, perhaps due to a read error. The chain carries TRBV19 and TRBJ2-2; TRBD1 or TRBD2 may be the D gene (5 bases each). The CDR3 contains 15 residues. CDR1 is LNHDA, CDR2 SQIVND, per germline (reference sequence). In nucleotides, the CDR3 is TGTGACAGTAGTCCCAAAGGGGTTGGAACCGGGGAGCTGGTTTTT. This codes for CDSSPKGVGTGELVF.

At least ten counts were recorded for this clonotype. The chain links TRBV7-3 to TRBJ2-1; 10 bases are a match to TRBD2. This CDR3 comprises 14 residues. Trimming removed 5 bases from V and 6 bases from J; junction bases left unmatched: 4. CDR1 and CDR2 from the germline V gene are SGHTA and FQGTGA. Written as DNA, the CDR3 is TGTGCCAGCAGCGGCCTAGCGGGAGCCAATGAGCAGTTCTTC. Its protein product is CASSGLAGANEQFF.

This CDR3 reads CASAQGTGNTIYF. DNA of the CDR3: TGTGCCAGTGCCCAGGGAACTGGAAACACCATATATTTT. The V and J genes are TRBV28 and TRBJ1-3; D is possibly TRBD1 (5 bases). The CDR3 is 13 amino acids. V lost 9 bases and J 2 bases, leaving 11 bases between the germline ends. Germline CDR1 MDHEN, CDR2 SYDVKM.

CDR3 bases: TGTGCCAGCAGTCAAACTAGAGCCGGGGAGCTGTTTTTT. Translated: CASSQTRAGELFF. The rearrangement uses TRBV6-1 and TRBJ2-2; the D gene is possibly TRBD2 (5 bases). Trimming left V 5 bases short and J 6 bases short, with 10 bases between. CDR1 is MNHNS, CDR2 SASEGT, per germline. This CDR3 comprises 13 residues.

This chain joins TRBV5-1 and TRBJ2-7; tentative D call: TRBD1 (6 bases). V was trimmed by 3 bases and J by 5 bases, leaving 12 bases between them. From germline, CDR1 is SGHRS and CDR2 YFSETQ. The CDR3 loop spans 13 amino acids. The CDR3 nucleotides read TGCGCCAGCAGCTACGGACAGATCCACGAGCAGTACTTC. It is translated as CASSYGQIHEQYF. Supplemented by reference TRBV5-1 and TRBJ2-7, the full variable domain reads KAGVTQTPRYLIKTRGQQVTLSCSPISGHRSVSWYQQTPGQGLQFLFEYFSETQRNKGNFPGRFSGRQFSNSRSEMNVSTLELGDSALYLCASSYGQIHEQYFGPGTRLTVT.

This rearrangement joins TRBV29-1 to TRBJ1-6; TRBD1 might be the D (6 bases). V was cut by 2 bases and J by 5 bases, with 16 bases left in between. CDR3 length: 16 residues. Germline CDR1 and CDR2: SQVTM and ANQGSEA. The CDR3 reads CSVEITGWNNNSPLHF. Here the CDR3 DNA reads TGCAGCGTTGAAATAACAGGGTGGAATAATAATTCACCCCTCCACTTT. Drawing the rest from reference TRBV29-1 and TRBJ1-6, the complete variable domain is SAVISQKPSRDICQRGTSLTIQCQVDSQVTMMFWYRQQPGQSLTLIATANQGSEATYESGFVIDKFPISRPNLTFSTLTVSNMSPEDSSIYLCSVEITGWNNNSPLHFGNGTRLTVT.

Only a few counts were recorded for this clonotype. The CDR3 DNA is TGTGCCAGCAGCTCCCTGGGAGGGGTATACGGGACTGAAGCTTTCTTT. It codes for CASSSLGGVYGTEAFF. J is TRBJ1-1 and V is TRBV28; D perhaps matches TRBD1 (5 bases). The CDR3 runs 16 residues. The germline V gene encodes CDR1 MDHEN and CDR2 SYDVKM. The V end was cut by 6 bases, the J end by 5 bases, with 22 bases between.

A remark on this clonotype: One base away lies a much larger clone, so this may be a sequencing read error. This chain links TRBV7-2 with TRBJ1-6, with 9 bases matching TRBD1. CDR1 is SGHTA and CDR2 is FQGNSA in the germline V gene. CDR3 length: 19 amino acids. The CDR3 loop is CASSFRPGQGTTYKSPLHF. CDR3 nucleotide sequence: TGTGCCAGCAGCTTCCGCCCGGGACAGGGAACAACCTATAAGTCACCCCTCCACTTT.

Comment on this clonotype: One junction end does not reproduce the germline sequence, and a read error may be involved. The V and J genes are TRBV10-3 and TRBJ1-5; a possible D gene is TRBD1 (5 bases). CDR1 and CDR2 from the germline V gene are ENHRY and SYGVKD. The CDR3 covers 20 residues. This CDR3 reads CSISESEQVSDETRNQPQHF. For the CDR3, the DNA is TGTTCCATCAGTGAGTCGGAACAGGTTAGTGACGAGACTCGCAATCAGCCCCAGCATTTT.

The chain's CDR3 is CASAWGVAGGYNEQFF. The CDR3 DNA reads TGTGCCAGCGCCTGGGGAGTAGCGGGAGGGTACAATGAGCAGTTCTTC. The rearrangement links TRBV6-6 to TRBJ2-1; TRBD2 agrees at 11 bases. This CDR3 is 16 amino acids long. The ends lost 8 bases at V and 4 bases at J; junction bases unmatched: 10. Germline V lookup: CDR1 MNHNY, CDR2 SVGAGI (reference sequence).

This clonotype came up many times. The chain combines TRBV20-1 with TRBJ1-1; TRBD1 is a possible D gene (5 bases). The germline CDR1 and CDR2 sequences are DFQATT and SNEGSKA (reference sequence). Trimming removed 5 bases at V and 11 bases at J, with 15 bases between. The CDR3 has 11 amino acids. CDR3 in DNA: TGCAGTGCTGGGACGGATATGACGGCTTTCTTT. It codes for CSAGTDMTAFF.

This clonotype was counted only a few times. The chain has TRBV7-2 and TRBJ2-2, with D uncertain. This CDR3 is 14 amino acids long. CDR1 is SGHTA and CDR2 is FQGNSA in the germline V gene. Trimming took off 1 base at V and 6 bases at J, with 9 bases between the two ends. This CDR3 reads CASSLESGPGELFF. Here the CDR3 DNA reads TGTGCCAGCAGCTTAGAATCCGGGCCCGGGGAGCTGTTTTTT.

As to this clonotype: The CDR3 does not end in the conserved phenylalanine or tryptophan, so this is likely a read error. It is unclear where the CDR3 begins or ends on the DNA, so no DNA is shown, and the CDR3 is as TCRdb lists it. J is TRBJ1-1 and V is TRBV12-3 or TRBV12-4; the tabulated D call, TRBD1, remains unverified against the DNA. With termini counted, the CDR3 has 16 amino acids. CDR3 in amino acids: CASSLRVSKQGNDDFL.

The chain combines TRBV11-2 with TRBJ1-4, with no clear D. In germline, CDR1 is SGHAT, CDR2 FQNNGV. The CDR3 totals 13 residues. Deletions cut 1 base from V and 8 bases from J, with 8 bases between. The CDR3 spells CASSLGSDEKLFF. In DNA, the CDR3 is TGTGCCAGCAGCTTAGGATCGGACGAAAAACTGTTTTTT.

V gene TRBV20-1 combines with J gene TRBJ1-5; 9 positions match TRBD1. The length of the CDR3 is 16 residues. Trimming at V came to 7 bases and at J to 0 bases, leaving 10 bases not matched to a gene. The germline V gene encodes CDR1 DFQATT and CDR2 SNEGSKA (reference sequence). CDR3: CSDWDRVLYSNQPQHF. The CDR3 region has the DNA TGCAGTGATTGGGACAGGGTTCTTTATAGCAATCAGCCCCAGCATTTT.

Remarks on this clonotype: This CDR3 is missing its conserved last phenylalanine or tryptophan, likely due to a read error. It is unclear where the CDR3 begins or ends on the DNA, so no DNA is shown, and the CDR3 is as TCRdb lists it. V gene TRBV12-3 or TRBV12-4 combines with J gene TRBJ1-5; the table names TRBD1, a call not compared with the DNA. The CDR3 contains 18 residues when both ends are counted. This CDR3 reads CASSQEGTRGPYNQAPHL.

V and J are TRBV14 and TRBJ1-2; TRBD1 agrees at 8 bases. J lost 3 bases, V lost 1 base, and 4 bases had no gene match. Germline CDR1 reads SGHDN; CDR2 reads FVKESK. This CDR3 is 15 amino acids long. CDR3 residues: CASSQGRGPYYGYTF. CDR3 DNA sequence: TGTGCCAGCAGCCAAGGCAGGGGGCCTTACTATGGCTACACCTTC.

This sequence joins TRBV20-1 and TRBJ1-5, with 8 bases matching TRBD1. Germline V gene lookup returns CDR1 DFQATT and CDR2 SNEGSKA (reference sequence). J gave up 0 bases and V 5 bases, and 9 bases lay outside the gene matches. The CDR3 totals 16 residues. This CDR3 reads CSAFARGLYSNQPQHF. The CDR3 region has the DNA TGCAGTGCTTTTGCCAGGGGGCTTTATAGCAATCAGCCCCAGCATTTT.

The V call is TRBV7-8, the J call TRBJ1-1; D is unclear. Germline CDR1 reads SGHVS; CDR2 reads FQNEAQ. The CDR3 runs 16 residues. Trimming left V 2 bases short and J 0 bases short, with 13 bases between. In DNA form, the CDR3 reads TGTGCCAGCAGCTTACGGCCGGACGGTATGAACACTGAAGCTTTCTTT. Protein: CASSLRPDGMNTEAFF.

This clonotype has ten or more counts. The chain joins TRBV7-3 to TRBJ1-1; 7 bases align to TRBD1. The CDR3 spans 14 residues. Germline-derived CDR1 and CDR2 are SGHTA and FQGTGA. V lost 5 bases to trimming and J lost 2 bases; unmatched junction nucleotides: 5. CDR3 region: CASSRTGGNTEAFF. CDR3 nucleotide sequence: TGTGCCAGCAGCCGGACAGGCGGCAACACTGAAGCTTTCTTT.

This clonotype has more than one count but fewer than ten. The chain employs TRBV28 and TRBJ2-7; 7 bases line up with TRBD1. The CDR3 covers 14 residues. J gave up 3 bases and V 7 bases, and 9 bases lay outside the gene matches. The germline gives CDR1 MDHEN, CDR2 SYDVKM. The CDR3 is CASIRQGYGYEQYF. The CDR3 DNA is TGTGCCAGCATCCGACAGGGCTACGGCTACGAGCAGTACTTC.

A word on this clonotype: The CDR3 ends on some other residue instead of the conserved phenylalanine or tryptophan, so this is likely a read error. The chain links TRBV12-3 or TRBV12-4 to TRBJ1-1; D is ambiguous. The CDR3 contains 16 residues. With 6 bases removed from V and 4 bases from J, the gap between germline ends came to 21 bases. CDR3 residues: CASSLMVSKQFTEAFI. The CDR3 DNA reads as TGTGCCAGCAGCCTCATGGTTTCCAAACAGTTCACTGAAGCTTTCATT.

This clonotype was seen just once. This CDR3 fails to terminate in the conserved phenylalanine or tryptophan, so it likely reflects a read error. The rearrangement links TRBV7-2 to TRBJ2-3; D remains unclear. The CDR3 has 14 residues. Per germline, CDR1 SGHTA and CDR2 FQGNSA. The chain's CDR3 is CASSLTCKIDTQYL. The CDR3 DNA sequence: TGTGCAAGCAGCTTAACGTGCAAGATAGATACGCAGTATTTG.

This chain joins TRBV27 and TRBJ2-1; 9 nucleotides agree with TRBD1. V was pared by 5 bases and J by 10 bases, with 9 bases of the junction left unmatched. The CDR3 consists of 14 residues. Germline V gene data show CDR1 as MNHEY and CDR2 as SMNVEV (reference sequence). The CDR3 coding sequence is TGTGCCAGCAGTATACGACAGGGGGGGTGGGAGCAGTTCTTC. It codes for CASSIRQGGWEQFF.

Concerning this clonotype itself: A read error may account for a junction end that differs from germline. This rearrangement joins TRBV12-3 or TRBV12-4 to TRBJ2-3; maybe TRBD2 (6 bases). The CDR3 has 16 amino acids. The CDR3: CASSLSGRELADTPYF. Written as DNA, the CDR3 is TGTGCCAGCAGTTTATCGGGACGGGAGCTTGCAGATACGCCGTATTTT.

Regarding this clonotype: At one of its ends the junction is not consistent with the germline gene, which may arise from a read error. The rearrangement uses TRBV11-2 and TRBJ2-7; a possible D gene is TRBD2 (7 bases). The CDR3 is 14 residues long. CDR1 and CDR2 (germline): SGHAT, FQNNGV. In DNA form, the CDR3 reads TGTGCCAACAGCCAGGTGGGGGGGCCCTACGAGCAGTACTTC. Translating it yields CANSQVGGPYEQYF.